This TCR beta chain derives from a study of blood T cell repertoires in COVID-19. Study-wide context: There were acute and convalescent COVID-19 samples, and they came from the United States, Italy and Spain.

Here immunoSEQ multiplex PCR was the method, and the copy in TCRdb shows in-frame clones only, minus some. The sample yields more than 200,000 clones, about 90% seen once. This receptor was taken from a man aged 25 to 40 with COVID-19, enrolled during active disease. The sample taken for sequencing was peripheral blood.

Written as DNA, the CDR3 is TGTGCCAGCAGCCACGGAGCGTCACTGTCCTACGAGCAGTACTTC. It encodes CASSHGASLSYEQYF. The V and J genes are TRBV2 and TRBJ2-7; D not resolved. Germline V gene data show CDR1 as SNHLY and CDR2 as FYNNEI. Deletions cut 6 bases from V and 1 base from J, with 16 bases between. This CDR3 has 15 amino acids.